The clone carrying this T cell receptor beta chain has more than one count but fewer than ten. Antigen specificity is unknown. TCRdb keeps only in-frame clones here, not all; method: immunoSEQ multiplex PCR. The repertoire consists of some 19,000 clones, with approximately 80% occurring once and the leading ten covering roughly a sixth. The sample is drawn from a study of OX40 agonist ivuxolimab in advanced cancers. The overall study: At roughly 83% male, the cohort had a mean age of 60 years, ranging from 23 to 79. Findings and limits, study-wide: People who partly responded at 0.1-3.0 mg/kg had some of the least clonal expansion seen.

Autoimmune disease history or systemic immunosuppression disqualified patients. The TCR sequence derives from an adult with an advanced solid tumor such as melanoma, head and neck, liver or kidney cancer. The sequencing here drew on CD4+ or CD8+ T cells sorted from blood, taken in a trial of the OX40 agonist ivuxolimab.

The CDR3 DNA is TGTGCCAGCAGTGACTCGGACAGTTCAAATTCACCCCTCCACTTT. This sequence encodes CASSDSDSSNSPLHF. The V call is TRBV6-4, the J call TRBJ1-6; a possible D gene is TRBD1 (6 bases). The CDR3 runs 15 residues. The V and J ends lost 0 bases and 7 bases respectively, with 10 bases between them. Germline-derived CDR1 and CDR2 are MRHNA and SNTAGT.